The rows below give T cell receptor beta chains drawn from one sample of a study of cytomegalovirus exposure and HLA in healthy donors. This table comes from immunoSEQ multiplex PCR, and its TCRdb copy is limited to in-frame clones, with some not included. The sample shows around 100,000 clones, around 70% of them seen only once. The sample consisted of PBMCs. Every receptor here comes from a man in his thirties or forties in good health and CMV-seropositive. Both conserved end residues are part of each CDR3. Fields, in order: V gene, J gene, clone size, D gene, CDR3 protein, CDR3 DNA. A D gene is named only where the DNA matches it firmly. Size values are once, few and many counts, or a class for expanded clones, and some rows have none.

>TRBV4-2|TRBJ2-2|few|-
CASSQRGGTVHTGELFF
TGTGCCAGCAGCCAAAGGGGCGGGACCGTGCACACCGGGGAGCTGTTTTTT
>TRBV4-3|TRBJ2-2|few|TRBD1
CASSQDGTGDGELFF
TGCGCCAGCAGCCAGGATGGGACAGGGGACGGGGAGCTGTTTTTT
>TRBV30|TRBJ1-5|few|-
CAWSVLDQPQHF
TGTGCCTGGAGTGTACTTGATCAGCCCCAGCATTTT
>TRBV30|TRBJ1-2|-|-
CAWSPALGYTF
TGTGCCTGGAGCCCAGCGCTCGGCTACACCTTC
>TRBV10-3|TRBJ2-7|-|TRBD2
CAITDQRGTDYEQYF
TGTGCCATCACCGATCAGCGGGGGACCGACTACGAGCAGTACTTC
>TRBV7-3|TRBJ2-3|-|TRBD1
CASSPTGGFTDTQYF
TGTGCCAGCAGCCCAACAGGGGGTTTCACAGATACGCAGTATTTT
>TRBV5-4|TRBJ2-7|-|-
CASSSQRIVGYEQYF
TGTGCCAGCAGCTCGCAGAGGATCGTAGGATACGAGCAGTACTTC
>TRBV7-9|TRBJ1-3|-|-
CSSSPPGLSGNTIYF
TGTTCCAGCAGCCCCCCGGGACTTTCAGGAAACACCATATATTTT
>TRBV29-1|TRBJ1-6|once|-
CSVVTGPDSPLHF
TGCAGCGTTGTAACAGGCCCAGATTCACCCCTCCACTTT
>TRBV6-5|TRBJ2-6|many|-
CASSYSRSGANVLTF
TGTGCCAGCAGTTACTCGAGGTCTGGGGCCAACGTCCTGACTTTC
>TRBV19|TRBJ1-1|-|-
CASSIGGKTEAFF
TGTGCCAGTAGTATAGGAGGGAAGACTGAAGCTTTCTTT
>TRBV15|TRBJ1-1|-|-
CATSLTPTVGAFF
TGTGCCACCAGCTTGACACCCACGGTGGGAGCTTTCTTT
>TRBV18|TRBJ1-1|-|TRBD1
CASSPPTGDIANTEAFF
TGTGCCAGCTCACCACCGACAGGGGACATAGCGAACACTGAAGCTTTCTTT
>TRBV2|TRBJ2-7|-|TRBD1
CASRRQGGEQYF
TGTGCCAGCAGGCGACAGGGCGGCGAGCAGTACTTC
>TRBV19|TRBJ1-2|-|-
CASSNRDGYTF
TGTGCCAGTAGTAACAGGGACGGCTACACCTTC
>TRBV7-2|TRBJ1-1|few|-
CASSLTRQEASF
TGTGCCAGCAGCTTAACCCGACAGGAAGCCAGCTTT
>TRBV18|TRBJ1-1|-|-
CASSPTYDRRTEAFF
TGTGCCAGCTCACCGACCTACGACAGGCGTACTGAAGCTTTCTTT
>TRBV29-1|TRBJ1-2|-|-
CSVEDRIDGYTF
TGCAGCGTTGAAGATCGTATAGATGGCTACACCTTC
>TRBV4-2|TRBJ2-7|-|-
CASSQIGLSNSYEQYF
TGTGCCAGCAGCCAAATTGGACTATCAAACTCCTACGAGCAGTACTTC
>TRBV7-9|TRBJ2-3|-|TRBD1
CSSSWGQGASWGTDTQYF
TGTTCCAGCAGCTGGGGACAGGGGGCGAGTTGGGGCACAGATACGCAGTATTTT
>TRBV5-5|TRBJ1-5|-|-
CASSLRGSNQPQHF
TGTGCCAGCAGTTTGAGGGGAAGCAATCAGCCCCAGCATTTT
>TRBV19|TRBJ1-2|-|-
CASSVTGTGNYGYTF
TGTGCCAGTAGTGTGACAGGAACAGGGAACTATGGCTACACCTTC
>TRBV6-6|TRBJ2-3|-|TRBD1
CASSSRGLSTDTQYF
TGTGCCAGCAGTTCCAGGGGGCTGAGCACAGATACGCAGTATTTT